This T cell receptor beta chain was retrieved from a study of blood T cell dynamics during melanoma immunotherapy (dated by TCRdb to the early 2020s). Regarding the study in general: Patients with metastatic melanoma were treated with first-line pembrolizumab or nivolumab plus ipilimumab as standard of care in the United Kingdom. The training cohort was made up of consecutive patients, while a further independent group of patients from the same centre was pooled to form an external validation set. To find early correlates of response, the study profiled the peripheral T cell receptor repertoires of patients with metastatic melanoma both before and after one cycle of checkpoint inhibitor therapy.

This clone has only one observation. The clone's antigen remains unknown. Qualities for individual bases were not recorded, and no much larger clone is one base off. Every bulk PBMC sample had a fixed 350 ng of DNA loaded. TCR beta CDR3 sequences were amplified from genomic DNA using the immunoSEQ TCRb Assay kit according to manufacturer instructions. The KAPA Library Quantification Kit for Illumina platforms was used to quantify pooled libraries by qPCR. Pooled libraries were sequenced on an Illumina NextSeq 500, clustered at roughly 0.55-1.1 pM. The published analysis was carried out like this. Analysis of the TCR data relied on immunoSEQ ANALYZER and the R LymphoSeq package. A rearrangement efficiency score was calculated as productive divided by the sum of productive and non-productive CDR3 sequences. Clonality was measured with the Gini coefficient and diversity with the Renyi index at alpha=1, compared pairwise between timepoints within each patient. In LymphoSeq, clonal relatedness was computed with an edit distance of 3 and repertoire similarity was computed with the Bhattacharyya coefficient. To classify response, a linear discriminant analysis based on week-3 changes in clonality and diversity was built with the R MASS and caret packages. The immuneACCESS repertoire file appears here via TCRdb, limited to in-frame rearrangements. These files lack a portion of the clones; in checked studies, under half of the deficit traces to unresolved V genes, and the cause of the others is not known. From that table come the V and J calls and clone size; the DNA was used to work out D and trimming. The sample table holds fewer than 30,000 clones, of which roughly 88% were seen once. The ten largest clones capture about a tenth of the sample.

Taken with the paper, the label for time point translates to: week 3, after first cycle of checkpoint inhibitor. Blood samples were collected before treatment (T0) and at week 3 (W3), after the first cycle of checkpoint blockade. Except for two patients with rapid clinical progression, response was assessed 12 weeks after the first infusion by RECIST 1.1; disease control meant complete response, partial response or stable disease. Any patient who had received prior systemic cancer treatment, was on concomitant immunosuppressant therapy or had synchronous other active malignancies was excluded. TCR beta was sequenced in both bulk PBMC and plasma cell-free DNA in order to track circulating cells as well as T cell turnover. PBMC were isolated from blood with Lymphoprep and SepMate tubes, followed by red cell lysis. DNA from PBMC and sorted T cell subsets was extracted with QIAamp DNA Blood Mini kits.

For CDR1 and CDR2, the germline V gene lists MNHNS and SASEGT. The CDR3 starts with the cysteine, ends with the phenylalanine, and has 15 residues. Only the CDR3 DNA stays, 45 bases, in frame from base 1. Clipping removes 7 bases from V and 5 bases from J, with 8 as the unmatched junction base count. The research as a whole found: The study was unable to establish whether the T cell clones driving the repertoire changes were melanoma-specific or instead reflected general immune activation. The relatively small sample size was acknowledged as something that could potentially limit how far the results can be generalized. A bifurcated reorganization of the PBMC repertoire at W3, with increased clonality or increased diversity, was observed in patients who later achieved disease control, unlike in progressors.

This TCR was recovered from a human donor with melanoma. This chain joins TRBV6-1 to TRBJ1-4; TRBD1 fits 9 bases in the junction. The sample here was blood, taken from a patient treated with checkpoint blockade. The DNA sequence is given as TGTGCCAGCAACCCCCGGGACAGGGTAAATGAAAAACTGTTTTTT. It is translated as CASNPRDRVNEKLFF.